The 11 T cell receptor beta chains below come from one sample, sequenced in a study of T cell repertoires in cytomegalovirus infection. For these TCRs, the target antigens are not known. Via MiXCR, TCRdb re-called the reads, giving one row per CDR3 protein. Here the sample spans 550,000 to 850,000 distinct CDR3 sequences, about 33% being singletons. This specimen was cultured PBMCs, taken from culture after CMV antigen stimulation. All receptors derive from a human donor in good health (CMV status not recorded). Some clones in this sample may be carry-over from other donors' samples.

The V call is TRBV7-9, the J call TRBJ1-1, with D perhaps matching TRBD1 (5 bases). This CDR3 contains 12 residues. V dropped 5 bases and J dropped 8 bases, with 12 bases sitting between them. CDR1 and CDR2 (germline): SEHNR, FQNEAQ (reference sequence). CDR3 coding DNA: TGTGCCAGCAGCAAGGGGCCAGCAGAAGCTTTCTTT. Residues: CASSKGPAEAFF.

This clonotype turned up a few times. This chain uses TRBV7-2 with TRBJ1-1, with D unclear. Germline lookup yields CDR1 SGHTA and CDR2 FQGNSA. The CDR3 runs 15 residues. V lost 2 bases, J lost 1 base, and 11 bases lay in between. The CDR3 is CASSLRAAGNTEAFF. The CDR3 nucleotides are TGTGCCAGCAGCTTAAGGGCAGCTGGGAACACTGAAGCTTTCTTT.

The CDR3 DNA is TGTGCCAGCAGCTTATCGAGGAATTCCTATCAGCCCCAGCATTTT. Protein: CASSLSRNSYQPQHF. The chain is built from TRBV7-8 and TRBJ1-5; D remains ambiguous. CDR1 and CDR2 (germline): SGHVS, FQNEAQ. This CDR3 is built from 15 residues. Trimming took off 2 bases at V and 5 bases at J, with 13 bases between the two ends.

This clonotype was detected only a few times. The V call is TRBV5-4, the J call TRBJ2-2; no clear D. Trimming removed 5 bases at V and 1 base at J, with 9 bases between. Per the germline V gene, CDR1 is SGHNT and CDR2 is YYREEE (reference sequence). The CDR3 is 14 amino acids. The CDR3 DNA follows: TGTGCCAGCAGATCCGAGAGGAACACCGGGGAGCTGTTTTTT. It is translated as CASRSERNTGELFF.

The gene calls are TRBV6-5 and TRBJ2-3; D gene uncertain. Trimming took 6 bases from V and 4 from J, leaving 23 bases between them. The CDR3 has 17 residues. Per germline, CDR1 MNHEY and CDR2 SVGAGI. For the CDR3, the DNA is TGTGCCAGCAGCCGCCACAGCCCCGGGCCCCTGGCAGATACGCAGTATTTT. Translating it yields CASSRHSPGPLADTQYF.

This clonotype was detected only a few times. The J gene is TRBJ2-3, the V gene TRBV4-3, with 11 positions matching TRBD2. Germline CDR1 is LGHNA and CDR2 is YSLEER. The CDR3 consists of 16 residues. J lost 3 bases, V lost 2 bases, and 4 bases had no gene match. CDR3: CASSQLAGGTTDTQYF. As DNA, the CDR3 is TGCGCCAGCAGCCAACTAGCGGGAGGTACTACAGATACGCAGTATTTT.

This clonotype was counted a few times. The V gene is TRBV7-2, the J gene TRBJ2-1; 11 nucleotides match TRBD1. The CDR3 runs to 15 residues. Germline values: CDR1 SGHTA, CDR2 FQGNSA. V shed 2 bases and J 5 bases; nucleotides not matched to a gene: 2. The CDR3 region has the DNA TGTGCCAGCAGCTTATGGACAGGGGGCAACAATGAGCAGTTCTTC. Its protein product is CASSLWTGGNNEQFF.

This clonotype has just a few counts. The chain's CDR3 is CASSLGGQGAEQYF. The CDR3 DNA reads TGTGCCAGCAGCCTGGGAGGACAGGGGGCCGAGCAGTACTTC. The chain combines TRBV12-3 or TRBV12-4 with TRBJ2-7; TRBD1 matches at 11 bases. V was clipped by 6 bases and J by 6 bases; unmatched bases: 7. The CDR3 loop spans 14 amino acids.

This chain connects TRBV11-2 to TRBJ2-7; 7 bases fit TRBD1. The V gene's germline CDR1 is SGHAT and CDR2 FQNNGV. The junction had 8 bases not matched to a gene; V was cut back by 4 bases and J by 5 bases. This CDR3 has 14 residues. CDR3 sequence: CASSSVRGINEQYF. The CDR3 nucleotides are TGTGCCAGCAGCTCCGTCAGGGGGATCAACGAGCAGTACTTC. The variable domain in full, completed from reference TRBV11-2 and TRBJ2-7, reads EAGVAQSPRYKIIEKRQSVAFWCNPISGHATLYWYQQILGQGPKLLIQFQNNGVVDDSQLPKDRFSAERLKGVDSTLKIQPAKLEDSAVYLCASSSVRGINEQYFGPGTRLTVT.

The chain links TRBV11-3 to TRBJ2-3; a weak D match, TRBD2 (5 bases). Germline V gene data show CDR1 as SGHNT and CDR2 as YENEEA. V was shortened by 4 bases and J by 4 bases, with 12 bases between the two germline ends. The CDR3 covers 14 residues. The CDR3 loop reads CASSSQAGADTQYF. The CDR3 DNA follows: TGTGCCAGCAGCTCGCAGGCCGGGGCAGATACGCAGTATTTT.

This clonotype was detected a few times. The chain is built from TRBV6-1 and TRBJ2-5, with D possibly TRBD2 on 5 matching bases. V was shortened by 3 bases and J by 4 bases, with 15 bases between the two germline ends. The CDR3 length is 15 residues. Looked up from germline, CDR1 is MNHNS and CDR2 is SASEGT. The DNA of the CDR3 is TGTGCCAGCAGTGACAGAGGACTTTATCCAGAGACCCAGTACTTC. This translates into CASSDRGLYPETQYF.